What follows are 29 T cell receptor beta chains derived from one specimen sequenced in a study of CD8+ T cells in alopecia areata. As for treatment: oral pan-JAK inhibitor, 5-10 mg twice daily. Reverse transcription of extracted RNA yielded cDNA, which provided the sequencing template. The repertoire was sequenced with immunoSEQ multiplex PCR; TCRdb's copy has only in-frame clones and lacks some. The repertoire consists of approximately 220,000 clones, with roughly two fifths occurring once and the leading ten covering under 0.55%. The starting material was CD4+ T cells sorted from blood, obtained between weeks 30 and 35, from a patient treated with tofacitinib. These receptors were collected from a human donor with alopecia areata.

J is TRBJ2-1 and V is TRBV2, with D unclear. Trimming left V 7 bases short and J 5 bases short, with 6 bases between. Per the germline V gene, CDR1 is SNHLY and CDR2 is FYNNEI. The CDR3 is 11 amino acids. CDR3 in amino acids: CASTVDNEQFF. CDR3 DNA: TGTGCCAGCACGGTTGACAATGAGCAGTTCTTC.

This clone came up once. CDR3 bases: TGCGCCAGCAGCTTCGCCCTGAGCGGCTACGAGCAGTACTTC. Protein sequence: CASSFALSGYEQYF. V and J are TRBV5-1 and TRBJ2-7, with D perhaps matching TRBD2 (5 bases). The CDR3 covers 14 residues. Trimming removed 2 bases at V and 3 bases at J, with 12 bases between. Germline-derived CDR1 and CDR2 are SGHRS and YFSETQ.

The rearrangement joins TRBV5-6 to TRBJ2-1; 8 bases line up with TRBD2. Trimming removed 4 bases from V and 3 bases from J; junction bases left unmatched: 6. Germline V lookup: CDR1 SGHDT, CDR2 YYEEEE. The CDR3 loop spans 15 amino acids. CDR3 sequence: CASSAIAGNYNEQFF. The CDR3 DNA sequence: TGTGCCAGCAGCGCTATAGCGGGGAACTACAATGAGCAGTTCTTC.

V usage is TRBV12-5 and J usage is TRBJ2-1; no reliable D call. CDR1 LGHNT and CDR2 FRNRAP come from the germline V gene. V lost 2 bases to trimming and J lost 8 bases, with 1 base between them. The CDR3 contains 10 residues. The CDR3, as DNA: TGTGCTAGTGGTTTGTATGAGCAGTTCTTC. Amino acids: CASGLYEQFF.

This chain uses TRBV9 with TRBJ2-1; TRBD1 matches at 9 bases. Losses at the gene ends were 3 bases for V and 2 bases for J; bases not matched to a gene: 3. This CDR3 comprises 15 residues. Looked up from germline, CDR1 is SGDLS and CDR2 is YYNGEE. For the CDR3, the DNA is TGTGCCAGCAGCGCAGGGACAGGGACCTACAATGAGCAGTTCTTC. Translation: CASSAGTGTYNEQFF.

This clone was found once. V and J are TRBV2 and TRBJ2-1; 7 bases are shared with TRBD1. The V gene end was trimmed by 10 bases and the J gene end by 4 bases; junction bases not matched to a gene: 7. The germline CDR1 and CDR2 sequences are SNHLY and FYNNEI. The CDR3 loop spans 13 amino acids. The CDR3 loop reads CATYRDSYNEQFF. The CDR3 DNA sequence: TGTGCCACTTACCGGGACAGTTACAATGAGCAGTTCTTC.

In this sample, this clone turned up a few times. At one of its ends the junction is not consistent with the germline gene, which may arise from a read error. Other nucleotide sequences in the sample specify the same CDR3. The J gene is TRBJ2-5, the V gene TRBV30; D unresolved. The CDR3 is made up of 11 amino acids. Germline CDR1 GTSNPN, CDR2 SVGIG (reference sequence). DNA for the CDR3: TGCGCCTGGAGTGTAGTGGGGACCCAGTACTTC. Amino acid sequence: CAWSVVGTQYF.

This clone has a handful of counts. This sequence joins TRBV5-4 and TRBJ2-3; 8 positions agree with TRBD1. Unmatched junction bases numbered 6, after V lost 5 bases and J lost 4 bases. The CDR3 is made up of 14 amino acids. Germline CDR1 reads SGHNT; CDR2 reads YYREEE (reference sequence). The CDR3: CASSLGQGADTQYF. The CDR3 bases are TGTGCCAGCAGTCTCGGACAGGGTGCAGATACGCAGTATTTT.

This sequence joins TRBV7-9 and TRBJ2-7; no reliable D call. This CDR3 contains 12 residues. CDR1 and CDR2 (germline): SEHNR, FQNEAQ (reference sequence). V lost 3 bases, J lost 7 bases, and 10 bases lay in between. CDR3 sequence reads: CASSLSLREQYF. The DNA of the CDR3 is TGTGCCAGCAGCTTGTCCCTGCGGGAGCAGTACTTC.

The chain joins TRBV5-6 to TRBJ1-2; no clear D. The germline V gene encodes CDR1 SGHDT and CDR2 YYEEEE. Trimming took 2 bases from V and 0 from J, leaving 11 bases between them. This CDR3 is built from 15 residues. The DNA for the CDR3 is TGTGCCAGCAGCTTAGCCCCACGGACTAACTATGGCTACACCTTC. Its protein is CASSLAPRTNYGYTF.

Turning to this clone: The same CDR3 arises from other DNA sequences in this sample as well. The chain is built from TRBV9 and TRBJ2-3, with D perhaps given as TRBD1 or TRBD2 (5 bases each). Between the trimmed V and J ends, which lost 2 bases and 5 bases, there was a span of 9 bases. From germline, CDR1 is SGDLS and CDR2 YYNGEE. CDR3 size: 13 residues. This chain's CDR3 is CASSVGTGDTQYF. CDR3 nucleotides: TGTGCCAGCAGCGTTGGGACGGGAGATACGCAGTATTTT.

This clone was picked up one time. Other DNA sequences within the sample encode an identical CDR3. The gene calls are TRBV30 and TRBJ1-4; a possible D gene is TRBD1 (5 bases). The germline gives CDR1 GTSNPN, CDR2 SVGIG (reference sequence). Trimming pared 0 bases from V and 8 bases from J, leaving 10 bases between. The CDR3 length is 13 residues. In nucleotides, the CDR3 is TGTGCCTGGAGTGTACAAGGGGTCGAAAAACTGTTTTTT. As protein: CAWSVQGVEKLFF.

The chain couples TRBV2 to TRBJ1-2; the D is unclear. Per the germline V gene, CDR1 is SNHLY and CDR2 is FYNNEI. The CDR3 totals 11 residues. The V and J ends lost 7 bases and 3 bases respectively, with 6 bases between them. CDR3 DNA sequence: TGTGCCAGCACGAGGGACTATGGCTACACCTTC. Translated, it gives CASTRDYGYTF.

The genes are TRBV6-5 and TRBJ2-6; 7 nucleotides agree with TRBD1. Germline V gene lookup returns CDR1 MNHEY and CDR2 SVGAGI. There are 16 residues in the CDR3. V shed 2 bases, J shed 2 bases, and the junction held 3 bases outside the gene matches. The CDR3 nucleotides are TGTGCCAGCAGTTACGAAGGGGGCGCTGGGGCCAACGTCCTGACTTTC. This gives the protein CASSYEGGAGANVLTF.

The CDR3 is CAWSVLRGTGELFF. CDR3 DNA: TGTGCCTGGAGTGTGTTGAGGGGCACCGGGGAGCTGTTTTTT. This chain joins TRBV30 and TRBJ2-2; possibly TRBD1 or TRBD2 for D (5 bases each). Per germline, CDR1 GTSNPN and CDR2 SVGIG (reference sequence). The CDR3 has 14 residues. V was clipped by 0 bases and J by 4 bases, with 9 bases between them.

The rearrangement uses TRBV5-6 and TRBJ2-1; TRBD2 agrees at 9 bases. The CDR3 sequence is 17 residues long. The V gene end was trimmed by 0 bases and the J gene end by 5 bases; junction bases not matched to a gene: 9. Germline values: CDR1 SGHDT, CDR2 YYEEEE. CDR3 in DNA: TGTGCCAGCAGCTTGGAGTCTAGCGGGGATGAAGACAATGAGCAGTTCTTC. Protein product: CASSLESSGDEDNEQFF. The full variable domain, completed using reference TRBV5-6 and TRBJ2-1, is DAGVTQSPTHLIKTRGQQVTLRCSPKSGHDTVSWYQQALGQGPQFIFQYYEEEERQRGNFPDRFSGHQFPNYSSELNVNALLLGDSALYLCASSLESSGDEDNEQFFGPGTRLTVL.

V is TRBV30 and J is TRBJ1-4, with D tentatively TRBD1 (5 bases). The CDR3 sequence is 14 residues long. From germline, CDR1 is GTSNPN and CDR2 SVGIG (reference sequence). Trimming removed 2 bases from V and 8 bases from J, with 15 bases in between. For the CDR3, the DNA is TGTGCCTGGAGTTTGGGGCAGGGAGGCGAAAAACTGTTTTTT. Protein sequence: CAWSLGQGGEKLFF.

The CDR3 loop reads CASKGSMNTEAFF. CDR3 DNA sequence: TGTGCCAGCAAGGGCAGCATGAACACTGAAGCTTTCTTT. The genes are TRBV7-2 and TRBJ1-1; D unclear. The V end lost 7 bases, the J end lost 0 bases, and 9 bases lay between the germline ends. Per the germline V gene, CDR1 is SGHTA and CDR2 is FQGNSA. CDR3 length: 13 amino acids. Full variable domain (remainder filled in from reference TRBV7-2 and TRBJ1-1): GAGVSQSPSNKVTEKGKDVELRCDPISGHTALYWYRQSLGQGLEFLIYFQGNSAPDKSGLPSDRFSAERTGGSVSTLTIQRTQQEDSAVYLCASKGSMNTEAFFGQGTRLTVV.

This chain joins TRBV9 and TRBJ2-1; D unclear. CDR1 SGDLS and CDR2 YYNGEE come from the germline V gene. The germline V and J ends were trimmed by 0 bases and 3 bases, with 10 bases remaining between them. The CDR3 has 15 amino acids. In DNA, the CDR3 is TGTGCCAGCAGCGTAGATCGTGGCCGCTACAATGAGCAGTTCTTC. Protein product: CASSVDRGRYNEQFF. Together with reference TRBV9 and TRBJ2-1, the CDR3 gives the full variable domain: DSGVTQTPKHLITATGQRVTLRCSPRSGDLSVYWYQQSLDQGLQFLIQYYNGEERAKGNILERFSAQQFPDLHSELNLSSLELGDSALYFCASSVDRGRYNEQFFGPGTRLTVL.

This rearrangement joins TRBV9 to TRBJ1-2; 9 bases line up with TRBD1. The CDR3 extends over 15 amino acids. The V gene end was trimmed by 4 bases and the J gene end by 2 bases; junction bases not matched to a gene: 6. Germline CDR1 SGDLS, CDR2 YYNGEE. The CDR3 protein is CASSPRQGGNYGYTF. The CDR3 region has the DNA TGTGCCAGCAGCCCCCGACAGGGGGGGAACTATGGCTACACCTTC.

The V and J genes are TRBV5-1 and TRBJ2-7, with D possibly matching TRBD1 (6 bases). Germline V gene data show CDR1 as SGHRS and CDR2 as YFSETQ. With 0 bases removed from V and 3 bases from J, the gap between germline ends came to 13 bases. This CDR3 spans 15 amino acids. The CDR3: CASSLDGGSRYEQYF. The CDR3 DNA is TGCGCCAGCAGCTTGGATGGGGGCAGTCGCTACGAGCAGTACTTC. The full variable domain, with the rest looked up from reference TRBV5-1 and TRBJ2-7, is KAGVTQTPRYLIKTRGQQVTLSCSPISGHRSVSWYQQTPGQGLQFLFEYFSETQRNKGNFPGRFSGRQFSNSRSEMNVSTLELGDSALYLCASSLDGGSRYEQYFGPGTRLTVT.

This clone has just a few counts. The V gene is TRBV6-1, the J gene TRBJ2-7, with TRBD2 matching over 7 bases. The J segment lost 0 bases and the V segment lost 6 bases, leaving 8 bases of the junction unmatched. Germline-derived CDR1 and CDR2 are MNHNS and SASEGT. There are 15 residues in the CDR3. As DNA, the CDR3 is TGTGCCAGCAGCTCCCCGAGCGGGACCTCCTACGAGCAGTACTTC. This encodes CASSSPSGTSYEQYF.

The J gene is TRBJ2-5, the V gene TRBV2, with TRBD2 matching 10 bases. Losses at the gene ends were 4 bases for V and 7 bases for J; bases not matched to a gene: 3. The CDR3 loop spans 13 amino acids. From germline, CDR1 is SNHLY and CDR2 FYNNEI. This CDR3 reads CASSGLAGVTQYF. The CDR3 bases are TGTGCCAGCAGTGGTCTAGCGGGAGTGACCCAGTACTTC.

CDR3 DNA: TGTGCCAGCATTCGTCTGAACACTGAAGCTTTCTTT. Translated: CASIRLNTEAFF. The chain recombines TRBV2 with TRBJ1-1; D call uncertain. This CDR3 is 12 amino acids long. V lost 7 bases and J lost 0, with 6 bases in between. Looked up from germline, CDR1 is SNHLY and CDR2 is FYNNEI.

The rearrangement joins TRBV5-4 to TRBJ2-1; 12 positions agree with TRBD2. This CDR3 region has 16 residues. J was trimmed by 5 bases and V by 5 bases; bases with no gene match: 8. Looked up from germline, CDR1 is SGHNT and CDR2 is YYREEE (reference sequence). CDR3 sequence (DNA): TGTGCCAGCAGTTTACCGGGACTAGCGGGCAACAATGAGCAGTTCTTC. It encodes CASSLPGLAGNNEQFF.

This clone has only a few counts. The CDR3: CASISDQPQHF. CDR3 DNA: TGCGCCAGCATCTCGGATCAGCCCCAGCATTTT. This chain joins TRBV23-1 and TRBJ1-5; D not certain. TRBV23-1 carries the ORF label, with uncertain function. V was trimmed by 7 bases and J by 5 bases, leaving 6 bases between them. This CDR3 comprises 11 residues.

As regards this clone: At the DNA level, this CDR3 is encoded by other sequences in the same sample as well. The chain is built from TRBV5-8 and TRBJ1-1; D is possibly TRBD1 (6 bases). Per germline, CDR1 SGHTS and CDR2 YDEGEE. This CDR3 has 13 amino acids. Trimming pared 4 bases from V and 3 bases from J, leaving 10 bases between. CDR3 in DNA: TGTGCCAGCAGCCGGACAGACTACACTGAAGCTTTCTTT. Amino acid sequence: CASSRTDYTEAFF.

In its sample, this clone was seen a few times. The chain joins TRBV7-9 to TRBJ2-6; no clear D gene. Per germline, CDR1 SEHNR and CDR2 FQNEAQ (reference sequence). The CDR3 loop spans 14 amino acids. Trimming took off 1 base at V and 3 bases at J, with 4 bases between the two ends. CDR3 DNA: TGTGCCAGCAGCTTAGATGGTGGGGCCAACGTCCTGACTTTC. This sequence encodes CASSLDGGANVLTF. Full variable domain (outside the CDR3, taken from reference TRBV7-9 and TRBJ2-6): DTGVSQNPRHKITKRGQNVTFRCDPISEHNRLYWYRQTLGQGPEFLTYFQNEAQLEKSRLLSDRFSAERPKGSFSTLEIQRTEQGDSAMYLCASSLDGGANVLTFGAGSRLTVL.

V gene TRBV6-5 combines with J gene TRBJ1-2, with a tentative D call TRBD1 (5 bases). The CDR3 sequence is 14 residues long. The V end was cut by 4 bases, the J end by 3 bases, with 12 bases between. Germline V gene sequence: CDR1 MNHEY, CDR2 SVGAGI. The CDR3 DNA follows: TGTGCCAGCAGTTTCTCGAAAGGGGACTATGGCTACACCTTC. Its protein is CASSFSKGDYGYTF.